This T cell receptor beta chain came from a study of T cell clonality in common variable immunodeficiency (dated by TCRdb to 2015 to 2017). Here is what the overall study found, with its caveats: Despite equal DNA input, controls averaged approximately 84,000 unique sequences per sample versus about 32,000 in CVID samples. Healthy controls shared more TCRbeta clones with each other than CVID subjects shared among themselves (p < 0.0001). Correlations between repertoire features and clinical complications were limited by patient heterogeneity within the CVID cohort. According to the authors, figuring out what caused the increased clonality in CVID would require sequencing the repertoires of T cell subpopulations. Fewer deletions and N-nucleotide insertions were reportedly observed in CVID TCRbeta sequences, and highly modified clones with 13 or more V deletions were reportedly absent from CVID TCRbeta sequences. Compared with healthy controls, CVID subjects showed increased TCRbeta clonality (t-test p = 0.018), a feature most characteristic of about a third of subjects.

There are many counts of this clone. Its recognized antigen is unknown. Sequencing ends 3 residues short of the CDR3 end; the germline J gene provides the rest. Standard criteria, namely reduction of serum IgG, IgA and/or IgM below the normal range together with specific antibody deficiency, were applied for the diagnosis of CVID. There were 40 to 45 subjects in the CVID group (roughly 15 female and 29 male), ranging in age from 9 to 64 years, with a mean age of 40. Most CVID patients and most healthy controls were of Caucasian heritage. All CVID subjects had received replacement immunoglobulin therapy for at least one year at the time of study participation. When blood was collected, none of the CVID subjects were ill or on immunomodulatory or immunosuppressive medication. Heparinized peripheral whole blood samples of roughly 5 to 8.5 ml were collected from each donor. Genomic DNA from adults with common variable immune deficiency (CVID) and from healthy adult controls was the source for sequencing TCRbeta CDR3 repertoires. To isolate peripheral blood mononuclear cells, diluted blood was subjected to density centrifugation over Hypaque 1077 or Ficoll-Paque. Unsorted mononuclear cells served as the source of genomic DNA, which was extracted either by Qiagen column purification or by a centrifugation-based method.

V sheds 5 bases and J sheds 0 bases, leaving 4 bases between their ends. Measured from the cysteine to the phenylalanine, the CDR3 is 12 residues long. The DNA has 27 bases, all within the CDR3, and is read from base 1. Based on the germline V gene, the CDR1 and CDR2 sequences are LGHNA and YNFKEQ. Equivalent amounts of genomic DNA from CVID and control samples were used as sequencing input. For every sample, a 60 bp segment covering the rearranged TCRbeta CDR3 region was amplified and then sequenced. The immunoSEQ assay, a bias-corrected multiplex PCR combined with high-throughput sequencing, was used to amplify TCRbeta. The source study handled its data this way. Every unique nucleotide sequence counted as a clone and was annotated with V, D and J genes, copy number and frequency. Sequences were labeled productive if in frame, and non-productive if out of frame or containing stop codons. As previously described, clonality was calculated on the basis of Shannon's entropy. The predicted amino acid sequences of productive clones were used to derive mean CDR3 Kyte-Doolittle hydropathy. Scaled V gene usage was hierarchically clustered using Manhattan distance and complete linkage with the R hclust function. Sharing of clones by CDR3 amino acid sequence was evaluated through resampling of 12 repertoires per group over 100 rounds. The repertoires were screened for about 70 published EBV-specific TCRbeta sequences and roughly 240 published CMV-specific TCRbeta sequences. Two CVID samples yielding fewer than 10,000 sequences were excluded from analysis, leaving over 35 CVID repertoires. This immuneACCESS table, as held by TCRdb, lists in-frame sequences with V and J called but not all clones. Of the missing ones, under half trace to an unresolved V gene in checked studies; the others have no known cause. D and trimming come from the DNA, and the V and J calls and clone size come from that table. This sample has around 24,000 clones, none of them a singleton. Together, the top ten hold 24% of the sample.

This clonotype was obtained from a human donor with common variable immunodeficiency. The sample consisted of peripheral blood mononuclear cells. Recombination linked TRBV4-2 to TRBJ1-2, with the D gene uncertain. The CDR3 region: CASSYSNYGYTF. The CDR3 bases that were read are TGTGCCAGCAGCTATTCTAACTATGGC.